This T cell receptor (beta chain) was found in a study of CD8 T cells in ankylosing spondylitis. Points from the study as a whole: Blood from ankylosing spondylitis patients appeared to carry a characteristic roughly 8-variant TCR beta motif. Reported data indicate significant enrichment of disease-linked clones within matched ankylosing spondylitis synovial fluid. Certain motif variants had earlier been reported in reactive arthritis synovial fluid and blood.

Per the germline V gene, CDR1 is DFQATT and CDR2 is SNEGSKA (reference sequence). CDR3 length equals 14 residues. V shed 3 bases and J shed 0 bases, with 9 bases lying between them. TCR beta libraries were made by quantitative 5'-RACE with molecular barcodes. TCRdb re-derived calls from the 5' RACE reads in MiXCR, one entry per CDR3 protein. Of about 330,000 distinct CDR3 sequences listed, around 8% are singletons. This clonotype was recorded a few times. Antigen: not known. V usage is TRBV20-1 and J usage is TRBJ1-5; maybe TRBD1 (6 bases). The sequencing input was blood, either unsorted or a sorted T cell fraction (not recorded which). The sequence was obtained from a male donor with ankylosing spondylitis. The CDR3 spells CSARGTYSNQPQHF. The CDR3 DNA is TGCAGTGCTAGGGGGACATATAGCAATCAGCCCCAGCATTTT.